The 24 T cell receptor beta chains presented below share a single source sample, sequenced in a study of cytomegalovirus exposure and HLA in healthy donors. The PCR used 60 Vbeta and 13 Jbeta primers. Only in-frame clones appear in the TCRdb table, and some are missing; sequencing was by immunoSEQ multiplex PCR. The sample records some 100,000 clones, around 70% being singletons. The sequenced sample consisted of PBMCs. These receptors were obtained from a woman in her 70s in good health and CMV-seropositive.

This clone was seen a few times. This chain joins TRBV2 and TRBJ2-7; 12 positions match TRBD2. The germline CDR1 and CDR2 sequences are SNHLY and FYNNEI. V shed 6 bases and J 5 bases; nucleotides not matched to a gene: 5. This CDR3 spans 14 amino acids. The CDR3 nucleotides read TGTGCCAGCAGCCCACTAGCGGGGGGTCACGAGCAGTACTTC. It is translated as CASSPLAGGHEQYF.

Comments on this clone: Different DNA sequences within this sample yield the same CDR3. V usage is TRBV30 and J usage is TRBJ1-6, with unresolved D. This CDR3 spans 15 amino acids. CDR1 and CDR2 from the germline V gene are GTSNPN and SVGIG (reference sequence). In DNA form, the CDR3 reads TGTGCTTGGGAAAACGGAGGCTCCTATAATTCACCCCTCCACTTT. Translated: CAWENGGSYNSPLHF.

The V gene is TRBV5-1, the J gene TRBJ1-2, with 9 bases matching TRBD1. Germline values: CDR1 SGHRS, CDR2 YFSETQ. With 2 bases clipped from V and 4 bases from J, the junction kept 15 bases outside the gene matches. The CDR3 spans 18 residues. Here the CDR3 reads CASSFGGTGSNSLYGYTF. CDR3 DNA sequence: TGCGCCAGCAGCTTCGGTGGGACAGGGTCCAATTCCCTCTATGGCTACACCTTC.

This clone was recorded once. J is TRBJ1-5 and V is TRBV19; 10 bases map to TRBD1. Germline V CDR1 and CDR2: LNHDA, SQIVND (reference sequence). This CDR3 spans 14 amino acids. The trim removed 4 bases at V and 5 bases at J, leaving 2 bases unmatched. The chain's CDR3 is CASSTGQGYQPQHF. The CDR3 DNA follows: TGTGCCAGTAGTACGGGACAGGGGTATCAGCCCCAGCATTTT.

The V and J genes are TRBV7-7 and TRBJ2-5; TRBD2 might be the D (7 bases). Germline V CDR1 and CDR2: SSHAT, FNYEAQ (reference sequence). This CDR3 comprises 14 residues. CDR3 DNA: TGTGCTAGCCCCTACGCGGGGGCTGGGGAGACCCAGTACTTC. Translated, it gives CASPYAGAGETQYF.

This chain joins TRBV20-1 and TRBJ2-1; a possible D gene is TRBD2 (5 bases). Deletions cut 6 bases from V and 6 bases from J, with 9 bases between. The CDR3 loop spans 11 amino acids. Per germline, CDR1 DFQATT and CDR2 SNEGSKA (reference sequence). The CDR3 loop reads CSAPDFNEQFF. The CDR3 DNA is TGCAGTGCCCCGGACTTCAATGAGCAGTTCTTC.

The V call is TRBV5-1, the J call TRBJ2-7, with TRBD1 matching over 12 bases. Germline V gene data show CDR1 as SGHRS and CDR2 as YFSETQ. With 4 bases clipped from V and 6 bases from J, the junction kept 8 bases outside the gene matches. This CDR3 spans 15 amino acids. In DNA form, the CDR3 reads TGCGCCAGCAGCATCTCCGGGACAGGGGGCCTCGAGCAGTACTTC. It specifies CASSISGTGGLEQYF. The variable domain in full, completed from reference TRBV5-1 and TRBJ2-7, reads KAGVTQTPRYLIKTRGQQVTLSCSPISGHRSVSWYQQTPGQGLQFLFEYFSETQRNKGNFPGRFSGRQFSNSRSEMNVSTLELGDSALYLCASSISGTGGLEQYFGPGTRLTVT.

J is TRBJ2-3 and V is TRBV4-3; TRBD2 aligns across 9 bases. From germline, CDR1 is LGHNA and CDR2 YSLEER. V lost 3 bases and J lost 6; bases outside the gene matches: 7. The CDR3 extends over 15 amino acids. The CDR3 DNA reads TGCGCCAGCAGCCAGACCGGACTAGCGACGGATACGCAGTATTTT. Amino acids: CASSQTGLATDTQYF.

The rearrangement joins TRBV5-1 to TRBJ1-2; D ambiguous. The CDR3 spans 15 residues. The germline V gene encodes CDR1 SGHRS and CDR2 YFSETQ. With 4 bases removed from V and 4 bases from J, the gap between germline ends came to 17 bases. The CDR3 reads CASSRSAVSGYGYTF. The DNA of the CDR3 is TGCGCCAGCAGCCGATCCGCCGTCTCGGGCTATGGCTACACCTTC. Combining the CDR3 with reference TRBV5-1 and TRBJ1-2 gives the whole variable domain KAGVTQTPRYLIKTRGQQVTLSCSPISGHRSVSWYQQTPGQGLQFLFEYFSETQRNKGNFPGRFSGRQFSNSRSEMNVSTLELGDSALYLCASSRSAVSGYGYTFGSGTRLTVV.

The rearrangement links TRBV9 to TRBJ2-2; D perhaps matches TRBD2 (5 bases). The length of the CDR3 is 17 residues. Germline V CDR1 and CDR2: SGDLS, YYNGEE. The V end was cut by 0 bases, the J end by 5 bases, with 17 bases between. CDR3 loop: CASSVVPSGSGTGELFF. CDR3 nucleotides: TGTGCCAGCAGCGTAGTCCCCTCGGGGAGTGGGACCGGGGAGCTGTTTTTT.

The chain has TRBV10-3 and TRBJ2-3; TRBD2 aligns across 8 bases. Unmatched junction bases numbered 3, after V lost 0 bases and J lost 1 base. The CDR3 has 16 residues. Germline assignment: CDR1 ENHRY and CDR2 SYGVKD. CDR3 loop: CAISESGRGGTDTQYF. The CDR3 DNA follows: TGTGCCATCAGTGAGTCAGGGCGGGGGGGCACAGATACGCAGTATTTT.

The chain has TRBV6-5 and TRBJ1-3, with D hard to call. V gave up 0 bases and J gave up 2 bases, with 8 bases separating them. The CDR3 is 15 residues long. CDR1 and CDR2 (germline): MNHEY, SVGAGI. The CDR3, as DNA: TGTGCCAGCAGTTACTCAGCCATAACTGGAAACACCATATATTTT. It codes for CASSYSAITGNTIYF.

The V gene is TRBV18, the J gene TRBJ1-3; weak D call: TRBD1 (5 bases). The V gene lost 5 bases and the J gene lost 6 bases, with 8 bases spanning the gap. This CDR3 spans 12 amino acids. Germline-derived CDR1 and CDR2 are KGHSH and LQKENI. CDR3 sequence reads: CASSGGANTIYF. In DNA form, the CDR3 reads TGTGCCAGCTCAGGAGGGGCAAACACCATATATTTT. The full variable domain, with the rest looked up from reference TRBV18 and TRBJ1-3, is NAGVMQNPRHLVRRRGQEARLRCSPMKGHSHVYWYRQLPEEGLKFMVYLQKENIIDESGMPKERFSAEFPKEGPSILRIQQVVRGDSAAYFCASSGGANTIYFGEGSWLTVV.

This sequence joins TRBV4-2 and TRBJ2-6, with a tentative D call TRBD1 (5 bases). Looked up from germline, CDR1 is LGHNA and CDR2 is YNFKEQ. V was shortened by 1 base and J by 0 bases, with 7 bases between the two germline ends. The CDR3 has 16 amino acids. CDR3 amino acids: CASSQVDSSGANVLTF. For the CDR3, the DNA is TGTGCCAGCAGCCAAGTTGACAGCTCTGGGGCCAACGTCCTGACTTTC.

This clone has only a few counts. The rearrangement joins TRBV27 to TRBJ2-3; 13 nucleotides match TRBD2. Per germline, CDR1 MNHEY and CDR2 SMNVEV (reference sequence). Germline trimming cut 4 bases from V and 3 bases from J; bases unmatched to any gene: 4. This CDR3 is built from 16 residues. This CDR3 reads CASSSGTSGVTDTQYF. The CDR3 region has the DNA TGTGCCAGCAGTTCCGGGACTAGCGGGGTTACAGATACGCAGTATTTT.

This clone occurred a few times. The J gene is TRBJ2-7, the V gene TRBV4-3; D gene uncertain. Germline V gene sequence: CDR1 LGHNA, CDR2 YSLEER. The length of the CDR3 is 14 residues. The V gene lost 0 bases and the J gene lost 3 bases, with 9 bases spanning the gap. The CDR3 DNA reads as TGCGCCAGCAGCCAAGATTATGGCAGCTACGAGCAGTACTTC. Residues: CASSQDYGSYEQYF.

The chain has TRBV19 and TRBJ1-2, with D perhaps matching TRBD1 (5 bases). Germline V lookup: CDR1 LNHDA, CDR2 SQIVND (reference sequence). Trimming took off 6 bases at V and 10 bases at J, with 18 bases between the two ends. This CDR3 has 13 amino acids. As DNA, the CDR3 is TGTGCCAGTAGCGTTTTAGGGGATGTTGCCTACACCTTC. Its protein is CASSVLGDVAYTF.

The chain has TRBV27 and TRBJ2-1; 9 positions agree with TRBD2. Germline values: CDR1 MNHEY, CDR2 SMNVEV (reference sequence). V dropped 6 bases and J dropped 6; count of bases not matched to a gene: 6. The CDR3 covers 14 residues. The chain's CDR3 is CASSLAGGANEQFF. The DNA of the CDR3 is TGTGCCAGCAGCCTGGCGGGGGGGGCCAATGAGCAGTTCTTC.

This chain uses TRBV5-1 with TRBJ1-1; D remains ambiguous. V lost 2 bases and J lost 4, with 15 bases in between. This CDR3 contains 15 residues. Germline CDR1 and CDR2: SGHRS and YFSETQ. The CDR3 region has the DNA TGCGCCAGCAGCTTCTATCAGGAGGCGGGCACTGAAGCTTTCTTT. Translating gives CASSFYQEAGTEAFF.

This clone was seen more than once but under ten times. The chain links TRBV2 to TRBJ2-1; TRBD2 agrees at 11 bases. Trimming cost V 6 bases and J 6 bases; bases outside gene matches: 7. Germline-derived CDR1 and CDR2 are SNHLY and FYNNEI. The CDR3 length is 15 residues. Written as DNA, the CDR3 is TGTGCCAGCAGCCTCACTAGCGGGGGCTCCAATGAGCAGTTCTTC. This encodes CASSLTSGGSNEQFF.

This clone was seen a few times. The chain recombines TRBV5-1 with TRBJ1-1; 8 positions match TRBD1. The CDR3 consists of 13 residues. V trimming: 4 bases; J trimming: 5 bases; junction bases outside the gene matches: 4. CDR1 and CDR2 from the germline V gene are SGHRS and YFSETQ. In nucleotides, the CDR3 is TGCGCCAGCAGCGCACAGGGGGGAACTGAAGCTTTCTTT. Translating gives CASSAQGGTEAFF.

In nucleotides, the CDR3 is TGTGCCAGCAGCCCTGCTGGCGGGAGCAATCAGCCCCAGCATTTT. It translates to CASSPAGGSNQPQHF. The rearrangement joins TRBV7-9 to TRBJ1-5, with D hard to call. Trimming stripped 5 bases from V and 1 base from J, with 12 bases between. Germline V lookup: CDR1 SEHNR, CDR2 FQNEAQ (reference sequence). This CDR3 is 15 amino acids long. Full variable domain (rest looked up from reference TRBV7-9 and TRBJ1-5): DTGVSQNPRHKITKRGQNVTFRCDPISEHNRLYWYRQTLGQGPEFLTYFQNEAQLEKSRLLSDRFSAERPKGSFSTLEIQRTEQGDSAMYLCASSPAGGSNQPQHFGDGTRLSIL.

The chain employs TRBV10-3 and TRBJ1-1, with a weak D call TRBD1 (6 bases). The CDR3 is 14 amino acids. V gave up 10 bases and J gave up 3 bases, with 18 bases separating them. Per the germline V gene, CDR1 is ENHRY and CDR2 is SYGVKD. The CDR3 spells CATTLNREDTEAFF. In nucleotides, the CDR3 is TGTGCCACGACGTTAAACAGGGAAGACACTGAAGCTTTCTTT.

The chain has TRBV19 and TRBJ1-6; TRBD1 agrees at 9 bases. CDR3 length: 17 amino acids. Germline lookup yields CDR1 LNHDA and CDR2 SQIVND (reference sequence). The junction had 5 bases not matched to a gene; V was cut back by 5 bases and J by 0 bases. CDR3 bases: TGTGCCAGTAGTGTCGGACAGGGGAGCTCCTATAATTCACCCCTCCACTTT. Protein sequence: CASSVGQGSSYNSPLHF.